Below are 14 T cell receptor beta chains sequenced from a single sample in a study of blood T cell repertoires in COVID-19. Repertoires were generated with immunoSEQ multiplex PCR, while TCRdb's copy carries only in-frame clones and drops some. This sample carries around 60,000 clones, roughly three quarters of them seen once, and the ten largest clones take about 30%. The specimen sequenced was peripheral blood. These receptor sequences come from a human donor in a cohort sampled during active COVID-19.

J is TRBJ2-4 and V is TRBV4-1, with TRBD1 matching over 7 bases. The V and J ends lost 2 bases and 7 bases, in that order; junction bases with no gene match: 11. The CDR3 sequence is 16 residues long. In germline, CDR1 is MGHRA, CDR2 YSYEKL. The CDR3 region is CASSQKEKTGTNIQYF. The CDR3 region has the DNA TGCGCCAGCAGCCAAAAAGAGAAGACAGGGACGAACATTCAGTACTTC.

This clone has a count of ten or more. The chain carries TRBV10-3 and TRBJ1-1, with D possibly TRBD1 on 6 matching bases. This CDR3 has 16 amino acids. The germline CDR1 and CDR2 sequences are ENHRY and SYGVKD. V was pared by 11 bases and J by 0 bases, with 22 bases between. CDR3 residues: CAQSGLQGHLNTEAFF. In DNA, the CDR3 is TGTGCCCAATCCGGATTGCAGGGACATTTGAACACTGAAGCTTTCTTT.

The chain links TRBV11-2 to TRBJ1-4; a weak D match, TRBD1 (6 bases). CDR3 length: 15 residues. The germline V gene has CDR1 SGHAT and CDR2 FQNNGV. V was shortened by 1 base and J by 2 bases, with 8 bases between the two germline ends. CDR3 loop: CASSLARGTNEKLFF. In DNA form, the CDR3 reads TGTGCCAGCAGCTTAGCCAGGGGTACTAATGAAAAACTGTTTTTT.

The CDR3 loop reads CASSRTSGSPGELFF. In nucleotides, the CDR3 is TGTGCCAGCAGCAGGACTAGCGGGAGCCCCGGGGAGCTGTTTTTT. The rearrangement uses TRBV9 and TRBJ2-2; 13 bases line up with TRBD2. The CDR3 covers 15 residues. J was trimmed by 6 bases and V by 4 bases; bases with no gene match: 3. Germline assignment: CDR1 SGDLS and CDR2 YYNGEE.

The chain uses TRBV20-1 and TRBJ1-2; 7 nucleotides align to TRBD1. Germline V CDR1 and CDR2: DFQATT, SNEGSKA (reference sequence). The V segment lost 6 bases and the J segment 6 bases; nucleotides outside the gene matches: 7. The CDR3 is made up of 12 amino acids. The CDR3 DNA follows: TGCAGTGCGAGTAGACAGGGCCATGGCTACACCTTC. This codes for CSASRQGHGYTF.

This rearrangement joins TRBV28 to TRBJ2-1; 9 bases are a match to TRBD2. CDR1 is MDHEN and CDR2 is SYDVKM in the germline V gene. The CDR3 contains 14 residues. V dropped 5 bases and J dropped 5; count of bases not matched to a gene: 4. In DNA form, the CDR3 reads TGTGCCAGCAGTGTCGGACTAGCGAACAATGAGCAGTTCTTC. It yields the protein CASSVGLANNEQFF.

In DNA form, the CDR3 reads TGTGCCAGCGCCTACAGTGGCCCCCAGCATTTT. As protein: CASAYSGPQHF. This chain uses TRBV12-3 or TRBV12-4 with TRBJ1-5; D uncertain. V lost 8 bases and J 10 bases, leaving 12 bases between the germline ends. The CDR3 spans 11 residues.

The V and J genes are TRBV27 and TRBJ2-1; 7 nucleotides match TRBD1. Germline CDR1 MNHEY, CDR2 SMNVEV (reference sequence). V trimming: 6 bases; J trimming: 3 bases; junction bases outside the gene matches: 8. The CDR3 sequence is 15 residues long. This chain's CDR3 is CASSQGVPNYNEQFF. The CDR3 DNA sequence: TGTGCCAGCAGCCAGGGGGTTCCCAACTACAATGAGCAGTTCTTC.

The rearrangement joins TRBV3-1 (or the pseudogene TRBV3-2) to TRBJ2-7; no firm D call. The V end lost 1 base, the J end lost 7 bases, and 11 bases lay between the germline ends. CDR3 length: 13 residues. Germline V gene lookup returns CDR1 LGHDT and CDR2 YNNKEL (reference sequence). Here the CDR3 DNA reads TGTGCCAGCAGCCAAGCCCAACCCGGTGAGCAGTACTTC. Translated: CASSQAQPGEQYF.

CDR3 bases: TGTGCCAGCAGCCAAAGGGACAGGCCACCGGGGGAGCAGTACTTC. Its translation: CASSQRDRPPGEQYF. V and J are TRBV3-1 (or the pseudogene TRBV3-2) and TRBJ2-7, with TRBD1 matching 8 bases. V lost 2 bases, J lost 7 bases, and 10 bases stayed unmatched. In germline, CDR1 is LGHDT, CDR2 YNNKEL (reference sequence). The length of the CDR3 is 15 residues.

CDR3 residues: CASSPIGGERNEQYF. CDR3 coding DNA: TGTGCCAGCTCACCGATCGGGGGGGAAAGGAACGAGCAGTACTTC. The genes are TRBV18 and TRBJ2-7; 8 bases align to TRBD2. The CDR3 runs 15 residues. After removal of 3 bases from V and 5 bases from J, the junction contained 9 bases not matched to a gene. The germline V gene encodes CDR1 KGHSH and CDR2 LQKENI.

The V gene is TRBV27, the J gene TRBJ1-2; weak D call: TRBD1 (6 bases). Germline CDR1 is MNHEY and CDR2 is SMNVEV (reference sequence). The V gene lost 2 bases and the J gene lost 4 bases, with 11 bases spanning the gap. The CDR3 sequence is 14 residues long. The CDR3 bases are TGTGCCAGCAGTTTACGGCAGGGGATCTATGGCTACACCTTC. Translated: CASSLRQGIYGYTF.

V is TRBV28 and J is TRBJ2-7, with 8 bases fitting TRBD2. V lost 4 bases, J lost 0 bases, and 2 bases stayed unmatched. CDR1 and CDR2 from the germline V gene are MDHEN and SYDVKM. CDR3 size: 14 residues. CDR3 in DNA: TGTGCCAGCAGTTCTAGCGGGTACTCCTACGAGCAGTACTTC. As protein: CASSSSGYSYEQYF.

The rearrangement uses TRBV29-1 and TRBJ2-7, with D perhaps TRBD1 (6 bases). Germline V CDR1 and CDR2: SQVTM, ANQGSEA. The CDR3 sequence is 11 residues long. V shed 6 bases and J shed 6 bases, with 12 bases lying between them. The CDR3 DNA is TGCAGCGTCCTCCGAGGGGGCGAGCAGTACTTC. Its translation: CSVLRGGEQYF.